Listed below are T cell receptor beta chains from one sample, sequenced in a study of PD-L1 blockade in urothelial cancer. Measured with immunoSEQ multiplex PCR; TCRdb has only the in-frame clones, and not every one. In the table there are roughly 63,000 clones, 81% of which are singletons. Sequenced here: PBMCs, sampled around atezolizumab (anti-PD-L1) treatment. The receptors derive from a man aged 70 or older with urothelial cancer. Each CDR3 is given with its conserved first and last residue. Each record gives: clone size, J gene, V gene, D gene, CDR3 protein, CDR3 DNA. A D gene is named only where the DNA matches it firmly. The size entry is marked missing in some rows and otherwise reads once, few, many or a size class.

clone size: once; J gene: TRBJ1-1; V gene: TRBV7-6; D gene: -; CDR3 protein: CASRADSERVFF; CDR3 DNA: TGTGCCAGCAGGGCTGACTCTGAACGGGTATTCTTT
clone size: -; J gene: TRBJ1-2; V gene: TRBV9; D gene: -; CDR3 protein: CASSVGGLLDGYTF; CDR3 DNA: TGTGCCAGCAGCGTAGGGGGCCTGCTCGATGGCTACACCTTC
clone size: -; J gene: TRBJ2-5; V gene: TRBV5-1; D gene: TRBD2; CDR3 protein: CASSLGERGETQYF; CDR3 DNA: TGCGCCAGCAGCTTGGGTGAGCGGGGAGAGACCCAGTACTTC
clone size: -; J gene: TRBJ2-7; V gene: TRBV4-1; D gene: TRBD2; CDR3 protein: CASSQGWVAGILSSYEQYF; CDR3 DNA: TGCGCCAGCAGCCAAGGATGGGTAGCGGGGATTCTGAGCTCCTACGAGCAGTACTTC
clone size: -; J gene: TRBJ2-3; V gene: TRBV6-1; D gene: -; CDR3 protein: CASSEAGHSTDTQYF; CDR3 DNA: TGTGCCAGCAGTGAAGCCGGACATAGCACAGATACGCAGTATTTT
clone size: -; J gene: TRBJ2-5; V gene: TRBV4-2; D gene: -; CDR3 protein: CASSQDREETQYF; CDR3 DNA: TGTGCCAGCAGCCAAGATAGAGAAGAGACCCAGTACTTC
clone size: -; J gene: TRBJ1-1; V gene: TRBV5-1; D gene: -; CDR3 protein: CASSLRQANTEAFF; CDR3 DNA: TGCGCCAGCAGCTTACGACAGGCGAACACTGAAGCTTTCTTT
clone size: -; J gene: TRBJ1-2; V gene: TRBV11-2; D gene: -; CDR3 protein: CASSLLGAAAWGGYTF; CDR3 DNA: TGTGCCAGCAGCTTACTAGGGGCAGCAGCTTGGGGTGGCTACACCTTC
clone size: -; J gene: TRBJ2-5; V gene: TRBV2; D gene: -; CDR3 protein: CASSEIRLETQYF; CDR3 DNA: TGTGCCAGCAGTGAAATCAGACTAGAGACCCAGTACTTC
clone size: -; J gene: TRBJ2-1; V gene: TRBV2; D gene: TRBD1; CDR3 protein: CASSGRTGLDNEQFF; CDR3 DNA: TGTGCCAGCAGTGGTCGGACAGGGCTTGACAATGAGCAGTTCTTC
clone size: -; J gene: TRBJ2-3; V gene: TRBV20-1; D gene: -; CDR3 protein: CSARDPDSPYF; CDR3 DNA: TGCAGTGCTAGAGACCCGGACAGCCCGTATTTT
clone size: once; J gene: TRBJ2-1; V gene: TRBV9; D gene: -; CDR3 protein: CASSVSYEQFF; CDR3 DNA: TGTGCCAGCAGCGTAAGCTATGAGCAGTTCTTC
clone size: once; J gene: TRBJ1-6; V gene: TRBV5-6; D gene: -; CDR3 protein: CASSLGANSPLHF; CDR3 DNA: TGTGCCAGCAGCTTAGGGGCTAATTCACCCCTCCACTTT
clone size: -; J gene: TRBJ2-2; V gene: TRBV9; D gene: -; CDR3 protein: CASSVKSGAGELFF; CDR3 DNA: TGTGCCAGCAGCGTCAAATCGGGGGCCGGGGAGCTGTTTTTT
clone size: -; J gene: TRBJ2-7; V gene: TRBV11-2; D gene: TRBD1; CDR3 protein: CASSLDRGLYYEQYF; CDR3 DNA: TGTGCCAGCAGCTTAGACAGGGGGCTCTACTACGAGCAGTACTTC
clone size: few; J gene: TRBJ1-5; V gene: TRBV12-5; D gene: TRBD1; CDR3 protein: CASGGGQGSNQPQHF; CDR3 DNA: TGTGCTAGTGGTGGCGGACAGGGCAGCAATCAGCCCCAGCATTTT
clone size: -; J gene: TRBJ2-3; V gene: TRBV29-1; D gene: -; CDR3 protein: CSVSTGLHTDTQYF; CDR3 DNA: TGCAGCGTGTCGACGGGACTTCACACCGATACGCAGTATTTT
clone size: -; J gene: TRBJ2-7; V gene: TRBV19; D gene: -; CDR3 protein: CASSIVGYEQYF; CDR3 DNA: TGTGCCAGTAGTATAGTCGGCTACGAGCAGTACTTC
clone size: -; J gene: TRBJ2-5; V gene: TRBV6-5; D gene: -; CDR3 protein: CASSYADAGQETQYF; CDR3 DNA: TGTGCCAGCAGTTACGCGGACGCGGGTCAAGAGACCCAGTACTTC
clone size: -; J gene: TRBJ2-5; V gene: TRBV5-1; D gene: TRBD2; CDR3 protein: CASTKAGGVQETQYF; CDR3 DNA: TGCGCCAGCACTAAGGCGGGGGGGGTCCAAGAGACCCAGTACTTC
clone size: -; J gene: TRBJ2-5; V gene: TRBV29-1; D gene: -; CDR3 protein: CSVTPQGVGETQYF; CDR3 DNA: TGCAGCGTGACCCCCCAGGGCGTGGGAGAGACCCAGTACTTC
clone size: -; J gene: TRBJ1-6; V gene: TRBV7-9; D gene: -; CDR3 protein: CASSLSRGPNSPLHF; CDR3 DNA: TGTGCCAGCAGCTTATCCAGGGGACCAAATTCACCCCTCCACTTT
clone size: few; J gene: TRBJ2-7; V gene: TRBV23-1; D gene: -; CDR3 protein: CARQGTYEQYF; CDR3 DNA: TGCGCCAGACAGGGAACCTACGAGCAGTACTTC
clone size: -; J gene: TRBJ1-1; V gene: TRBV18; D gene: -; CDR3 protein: CASSPGGSNTEAFF; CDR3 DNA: TGTGCCAGCTCACCCGGAGGGTCAAACACTGAAGCTTTCTTT
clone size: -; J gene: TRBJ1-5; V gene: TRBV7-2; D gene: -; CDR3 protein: CASSLAPGSNQPQHF; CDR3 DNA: TGTGCCAGCAGCTTAGCCCCGGGTAGCAATCAGCCCCAGCATTTT
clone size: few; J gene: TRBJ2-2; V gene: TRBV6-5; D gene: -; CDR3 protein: CASNPRGANTGELFF; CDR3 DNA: TGTGCCAGCAATCCAAGGGGCGCGAACACCGGGGAGCTGTTTTTT
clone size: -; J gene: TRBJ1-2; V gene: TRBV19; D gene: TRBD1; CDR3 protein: CASSTSSGQYYGYTF; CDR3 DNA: TGTGCCAGTAGTACCTCGTCGGGACAGTACTATGGCTACACCTTC
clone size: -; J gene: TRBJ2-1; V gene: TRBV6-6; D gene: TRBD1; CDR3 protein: CASSPGQGGHEQFF; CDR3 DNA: TGTGCCAGCAGCCCCGGACAGGGCGGCCATGAGCAGTTCTTC
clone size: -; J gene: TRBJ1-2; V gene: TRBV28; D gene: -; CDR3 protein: CASSPMGGGWGYGYTF; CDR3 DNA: TGTGCCAGCAGCCCTATGGGGGGGGGCTGGGGCTATGGCTACACCTTC
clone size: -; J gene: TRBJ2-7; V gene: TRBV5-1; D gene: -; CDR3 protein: CASSRGRAGYEQYF; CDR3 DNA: TGCGCCAGCAGCCGCGGCAGGGCCGGGTACGAGCAGTACTTC
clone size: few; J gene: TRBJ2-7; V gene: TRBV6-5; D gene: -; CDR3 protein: CASEGYTSYEQYF; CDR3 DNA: TGTGCCAGCGAGGGATACACCAGCTACGAGCAGTACTTC
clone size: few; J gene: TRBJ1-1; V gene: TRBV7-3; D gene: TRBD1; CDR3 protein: CASSLGQGALTEAFF; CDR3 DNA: TGTGCCAGCAGCCTGGGACAGGGGGCGCTTACTGAAGCTTTCTTT
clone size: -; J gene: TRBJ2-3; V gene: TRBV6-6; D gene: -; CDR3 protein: CASSYMGRNTDTQYF; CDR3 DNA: TGTGCCAGCAGTTACATGGGGAGGAACACAGATACGCAGTATTTT
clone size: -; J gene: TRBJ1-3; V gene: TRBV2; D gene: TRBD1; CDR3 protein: CASRGGGNTIYF; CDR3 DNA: TGTGCCAGCCGAGGGGGCGGAAACACCATATATTTT
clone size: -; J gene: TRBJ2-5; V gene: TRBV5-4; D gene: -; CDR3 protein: CASSLGTDQETQYF; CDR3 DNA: TGTGCCAGCAGCTTGGGGACAGACCAAGAGACCCAGTACTTC
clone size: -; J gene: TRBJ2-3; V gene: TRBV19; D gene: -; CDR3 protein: CASERVLGDTQYF; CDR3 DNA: TGTGCCAGTGAGCGGGTTCTGGGAGATACGCAGTATTTT
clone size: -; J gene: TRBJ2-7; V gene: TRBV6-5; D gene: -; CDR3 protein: CASRTAYEQYF; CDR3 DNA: TGTGCCAGCCGGACAGCATACGAGCAGTACTTC
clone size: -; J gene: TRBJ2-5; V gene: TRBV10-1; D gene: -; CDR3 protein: CASSRQAQETQYF; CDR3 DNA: TGCGCCAGCAGCAGACAGGCCCAAGAGACCCAGTACTTC
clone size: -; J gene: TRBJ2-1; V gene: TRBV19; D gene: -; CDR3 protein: CASIKEATNEQFF; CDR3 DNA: TGTGCCAGTATCAAGGAAGCGACGAATGAGCAGTTCTTC
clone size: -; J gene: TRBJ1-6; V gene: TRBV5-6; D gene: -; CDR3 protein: CASSFGNNSPLHF; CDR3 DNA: TGTGCCAGCAGCTTCGGGAATAATTCACCCCTCCACTTT
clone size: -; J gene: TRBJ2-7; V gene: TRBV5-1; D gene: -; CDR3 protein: CASSLMTASEQYF; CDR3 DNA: TGCGCCAGCAGCTTGATGACAGCGTCCGAGCAGTACTTC
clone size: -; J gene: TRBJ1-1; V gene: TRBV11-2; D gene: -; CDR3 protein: CASSLDPGLGTEAFF; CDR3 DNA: TGTGCCAGCAGCTTAGATCCGGGGTTAGGCACTGAAGCTTTCTTT
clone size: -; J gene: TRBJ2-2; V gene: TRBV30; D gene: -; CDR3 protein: CAWSVEVDGELFF; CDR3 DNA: TGTGCCTGGAGTGTTGAGGTGGACGGGGAGCTGTTTTTT
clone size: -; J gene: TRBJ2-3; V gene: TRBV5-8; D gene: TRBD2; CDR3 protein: CASSATHAGVAIDTQYF; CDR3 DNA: TGTGCCAGCAGCGCCACCCATGCGGGGGTGGCAATAGATACGCAGTATTTT
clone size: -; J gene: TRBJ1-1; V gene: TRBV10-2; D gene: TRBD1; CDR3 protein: CASSEPGQGMGNTEAFF; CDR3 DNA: TGCGCCAGCAGTGAACCGGGACAGGGAATGGGGAACACTGAAGCTTTCTTT
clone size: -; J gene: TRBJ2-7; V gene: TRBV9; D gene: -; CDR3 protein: CASSVAPSTTYEQYF; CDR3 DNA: TGTGCCAGCAGCGTAGCGCCATCGACTACCTACGAGCAGTACTTC
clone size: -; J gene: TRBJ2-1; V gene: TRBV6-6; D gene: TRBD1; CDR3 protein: CASSTGGYPFF; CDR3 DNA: TGTGCCAGCAGCACAGGGGGCTATCCGTTCTTC
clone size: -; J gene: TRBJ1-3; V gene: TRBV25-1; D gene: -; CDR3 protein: CASSDPWQAHSGNTIYF; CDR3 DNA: TGTGCCAGCAGTGACCCGTGGCAGGCCCACTCTGGAAACACCATATATTTT
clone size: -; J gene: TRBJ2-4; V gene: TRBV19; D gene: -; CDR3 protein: CASSSVNIQYF; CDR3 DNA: TGTGCCAGTAGTTCCGTTAACATTCAGTACTTC
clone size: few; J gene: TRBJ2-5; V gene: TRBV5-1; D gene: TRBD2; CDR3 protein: CASSRRGGGEETQYF; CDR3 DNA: TGCGCCAGCAGCCGGAGGGGCGGGGGGGAGGAGACCCAGTACTTC
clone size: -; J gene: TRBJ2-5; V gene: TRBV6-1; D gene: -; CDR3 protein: CASSEHRGGSGQYF; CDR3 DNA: TGTGCCAGCAGTGAACACAGGGGGGGCTCGGGCCAGTACTTC
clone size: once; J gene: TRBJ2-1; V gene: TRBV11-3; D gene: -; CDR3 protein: CASSGPGNEQFF; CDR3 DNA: TGTGCCAGCAGTGGGCCCGGCAATGAGCAGTTCTTC
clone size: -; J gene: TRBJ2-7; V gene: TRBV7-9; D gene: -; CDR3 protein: CASSSGHYEQYF; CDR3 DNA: TGTGCCAGCAGCTCCGGACACTACGAGCAGTACTTC
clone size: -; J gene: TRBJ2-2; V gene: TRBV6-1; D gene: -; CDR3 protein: CASSVPFAGELFF; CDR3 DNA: TGTGCCAGCAGTGTCCCTTTCGCCGGGGAGCTGTTTTTT
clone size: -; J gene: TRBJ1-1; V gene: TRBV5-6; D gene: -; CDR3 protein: CASSLVQMNTEAFF; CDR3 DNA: TGTGCCAGCAGCTTGGTACAGATGAACACTGAAGCTTTCTTT
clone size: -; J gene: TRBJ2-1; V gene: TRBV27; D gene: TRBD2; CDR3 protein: CASSPTASGSSYNEQFF; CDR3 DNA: TGTGCCAGCAGTCCAACAGCTAGCGGGAGCTCCTACAATGAGCAGTTCTTC
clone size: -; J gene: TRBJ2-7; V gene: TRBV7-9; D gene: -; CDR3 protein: CASSLEASEQYF; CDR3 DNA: TGTGCCAGCAGCTTAGAAGCTAGCGAGCAGTACTTC